The sequence of this T cell receptor beta chain was determined in a study of blood T cell repertoires in COVID-19. Across the whole study: The origin of the acute and convalescent COVID-19 samples was the United States, Italy and Spain. From T cells, B-cell-depleted T cells, or PBMCs came the material, which was cDNA or gDNA.

CDR1 is SGHAT, CDR2 FQNNGV, per germline. This CDR3 spans 18 amino acids. Trimming removed 0 bases from V and 2 bases from J; junction bases left unmatched: 7. The authors' processing: Reference gene primer amplification gave nucleated cell count estimates. Clones were read by immunoSEQ multiplex PCR, and TCRdb kept only the in-frame ones, dropping some. V and J calls plus clone size are reproduced from that table; the DNA served to infer D and trimming. This table holds approximately 200,000 clones, roughly nine tenths found once. Ages ranged from about 18 to 89 years, with residence in more than 20 US areas.

The rearrangement links TRBV11-2 to TRBJ2-3; 11 positions agree with TRBD2. The specimen sequenced was PBMCs or T cells enriched from blood (not recorded which). The TCR sequence derives from a middle-aged woman with acute COVID-19. DNA of the CDR3: TGTGCCAGCAGCTTAGAGGGTCGGACTAGCGGGCACACAGATACGCAGTATTTT. It specifies CASSLEGRTSGHTDTQYF.